The rows below give T cell receptor beta chains drawn from one sample of a study of T-cell memory formation after mild COVID-19. TCRdb used MiXCR to reprocess the 5' RACE reads, holding one entry per CDR3 protein. Among just under 550,000 distinct CDR3 sequences listed, 20% were seen once. Sequenced: PBMCs or a T cell subset sorted from them (not recorded which). The receptors shown here come from an adult woman who had mild COVID-19 (a few samples of this study predate the infection). Cell type and time point are not known. CDR3s include the opening cysteine and the closing phenylalanine or tryptophan. The order of the fields is clone size, V gene, D gene, J gene, CDR3 DNA, CDR3 protein. The D gene is left open where the match is weak. Expanded clones get a size class; other rows say once, few or many, or leave the size out.

>.|TRBV18|TRBD1|TRBJ1-1
TGTGCCAGCTCACTACTAGACAGGGACACTGAAGCTTTCTTT
CASSLLDRDTEAFF
>few|TRBV2|.|TRBJ2-1
TGTGCCGGACGGGCAGACTACAATGAGCAGTTCTTC
CAGRADYNEQFF
>few|TRBV12-3/TRBV12-4|TRBD2|TRBJ2-7
TGTGCCAGCAGTTGGCAAACTAGCGGCTACGAGCAGTACTTC
CASSWQTSGYEQYF
>few|TRBV28|TRBD2|TRBJ2-7
TGTGCCAGCAGGGCAGGACTAGCGGGAAGGGAGCAGTACTTC
CASRAGLAGREQYF
>few|TRBV5-1|.|TRBJ2-6
TGCGCCAGCAGCCTAACATGGTCCGGGGCCAACGTCCTGACTTTC
CASSLTWSGANVLTF
>many|TRBV12-3/TRBV12-4|.|TRBJ1-1
TGTGCCAGCAGTTTGGGCACTGAAGCTTTCTTT
CASSLGTEAFF
>many|TRBV12-3/TRBV12-4|.|TRBJ2-7
TGTGCCAGCAGTTTAGGGGCCCCTATAGACGAGCAGTACTTC
CASSLGAPIDEQYF
>.|TRBV5-1|.|TRBJ1-2
TGCGCCAGCAGCTTGGATAGCAGGCGGGCGGGTGGCTACACCTTC
CASSLDSRRAGGYTF
>once|TRBV24-1|.|TRBJ1-2
TGTGCCACCAGTGATTCGGTCCCGGGGTTAATTGACGGCTACACCTTC
CATSDSVPGLIDGYTF
>.|TRBV5-1|.|TRBJ2-5
TGCGCCAGCAGCTTGGAATGGGAAGAGACCCAGTACTTC
CASSLEWEETQYF
>few|TRBV5-1|.|TRBJ2-7
TGCGCCAGCAGCTTGGAGAGGGGAGGCTACGAGCAGTACTTC
CASSLERGGYEQYF
>.|TRBV19|.|TRBJ1-6
TGTGCCAGTACTTCAGGCGGAGTTAATAATTCACCCCTCCACTTT
CASTSGGVNNSPLHF
>once|TRBV20-1|.|TRBJ1-5
TGCAGTGCTAGAGATGGCCCGGGCACAGGGAGTGTTCAGCCCCAGCATTTT
CSARDGPGTGSVQPQHF
>.|TRBV6-1|.|TRBJ1-2
TGTGCCAGCAGTGAAGATCCCAGGGAAGGGGATTACACCTTC
CASSEDPREGDYTF
>.|TRBV18|TRBD2|TRBJ2-1
TGTGCCAGCTCACGGCGACTAGCGGAGAGTCTTAATGGTGAGCAGTTCTTC
CASSRRLAESLNGEQFF
>.|TRBV12-3/TRBV12-4|TRBD2|TRBJ2-1
TGTGCCAGCGCCCGGGGGGGTGAGCAGTTCTTC
CASARGGEQFF
>few|TRBV12-3/TRBV12-4|.|TRBJ2-3
TGTGCCAGCCGAGATAGAACAGATACGCAGTATTTT
CASRDRTDTQYF
>few|TRBV2|.|TRBJ2-2
TGTGCCAGCAGAGCAGGGGGGACCAACACCGGGGAGCTGTTTTTT
CASRAGGTNTGELFF
>few|TRBV24-1|TRBD1|TRBJ2-1
TGTGCCACCAGTGGGGGAACCGGGACAGGGGGAGTTAATGAGCAGTTCTTC
CATSGGTGTGGVNEQFF
>few|TRBV11-3|.|TRBJ2-1
TGTGCCAGCAGTACGGAGCCTACAGTGAGCTCCTACAATGAGCAGTTCTTC
CASSTEPTVSSYNEQFF
>.|TRBV6-2/TRBV6-3|.|TRBJ1-1
TGTGCCAGCAGTCATGACAGGAACACTGAAGCTTTCTTT
CASSHDRNTEAFF
>.|TRBV29-1|.|TRBJ2-7
TGCAGCGTTGAGGACCGCATGGGGTCGACCTACGAGCAGTACTTC
CSVEDRMGSTYEQYF
>.|TRBV11-3|TRBD2|TRBJ2-7
TGTGCCAGCAGCTTAGATCTAACTAGCGGGAGCCACGAGCAGTACTTC
CASSLDLTSGSHEQYF
>.|TRBV19|.|TRBJ1-2
TGTGCCAGTAGTATCAGGGAGAACTATGGCTACACCTTC
CASSIRENYGYTF
>few|TRBV24-1|.|TRBJ1-2
TGTGCCACCAGTGATTCCCGACAGGCCCTCTATGGCTACACCTTC
CATSDSRQALYGYTF
>.|TRBV24-1|.|TRBJ1-5
TGTGCCACCGCCGCGACGGCGGGCGTCGGTCAGCCCCAGCATTTT
CATAATAGVGQPQHF
>few|TRBV7-2|TRBD2|TRBJ2-3
TGTGCCAGCAGCCAAGAACCGGGACTAGGAACAGATACGCAGTATTTT
CASSQEPGLGTDTQYF
>few|TRBV29-1|.|TRBJ2-7
TGCAGCGTTGAAGAGGATTGGGGAGGCGGCTACGAGCAGTACTTC
CSVEEDWGGGYEQYF
>few|TRBV9|.|TRBJ2-5
TGTGCCAGCAGCGTCCAGGGGGGTGAGACCCAGTACTTC
CASSVQGGETQYF
>few|TRBV6-2/TRBV6-3|.|TRBJ2-1
TGTGCCAGCAGGCCCCTTGGGGGGGCCCCCTCCTACAATGAGCAGTTCTTC
CASRPLGGAPSYNEQFF
>few|TRBV5-1|.|TRBJ1-4
TGCGCCAGCAGCTTGGAGGGACAAACTAATGAAAAACTGTTTTTT
CASSLEGQTNEKLFF
>few|TRBV7-2|.|TRBJ2-3
TGTGCCAGCAGCCCCGACCGGGGTTACACAGATACGCAGTATTTT
CASSPDRGYTDTQYF
>.|TRBV19|TRBD1|TRBJ2-2
TGTGCCAGTAGTATAGTGGCAGGGGGCTGGAACACCGGGGAGCTGTTTTTT
CASSIVAGGWNTGELFF
>few|TRBV7-9|.|TRBJ1-1
TGTGCCAGCAGCTTAGAATCGGCTGGCACTGAAGCTTTCTTT
CASSLESAGTEAFF
>.|TRBV25-1|.|TRBJ2-7
TGTGCCAGCAGTGAGTTACAGAGTACGAGCTCCTACGAGCAGTACTTC
CASSELQSTSSYEQYF
>.|TRBV20-1|TRBD2|TRBJ2-7
TGCAGTGCTGTCGGACTAGCGGGCGATTCCTACGAGCAGTACTTC
CSAVGLAGDSYEQYF
>few|TRBV29-1|.|TRBJ2-5
TGCAGCGTTGCCGAGACTAGGGGGGAGACCCAGTACTTC
CSVAETRGETQYF